This TCR beta chain was retrieved from a study of identical twins. Study findings and constraints: Beta out-of-frame sequences showed weaker excess sharing between twins.

Trimming took 3 bases from V and 2 from J, leaving 18 bases between them. Germline values: CDR1 WNHNN, CDR2 SYGVQD (reference sequence). The length of the CDR3 is 17 residues. MiXCR, run by TCRdb on the 5' RACE reads, gives a single entry per CDR3 protein. The sample has roughly 480,000 distinct CDR3 sequences; 20% to 25% are singletons. Healthy Caucasians, and only they, were the donors. Only a few counts were recorded for this clonotype. Antigen: not known. Separately, the same data were catalogued under a study of T cells expressing NK-cell markers. That source reports: Sorted CD3+CD56-NKG2C+, CD3+CD56+NKG2C+ and CD3+CD56+NKG2C- T cells supplied the TCR beta repertoires. In a group of 5 or 6 donors, dominant NKG2C+ clonotypes represented about 1.0-7.0% of CD8+ T cells.

Material for sequencing was CD4+ T cells sorted from blood. This clonotype was obtained from a young woman in good health. The chain joins TRBV10-1 to TRBJ2-3; perhaps TRBD1 as D (6 bases). CDR3 sequence reads: CASSDQGDIRLTDTQYF. CDR3 coding DNA: TGCGCCAGCAGTGATCAAGGGGACATACGACTCACAGATACGCAGTATTTT.